The 3 T cell receptor beta chains presented below share a single source sample, sequenced in a study of CD8 T cells in ankylosing spondylitis. Points from the study as a whole: Seemingly characteristic of ankylosing spondylitis blood was a TCR beta motif consisting of eight highly homologous variants.

TCRdb processed the 5' RACE reads anew with MiXCR; each CDR3 protein has one entry. The table has about 840,000 distinct CDR3 sequences, about 10% seen once. For these TCRs, the target antigens are not known. The specimen was blood, either unsorted or a sorted T cell fraction (not recorded which). The origin of the receptors is a male donor with ankylosing spondylitis.

This clonotype was found many times. The V call is TRBV20-1, the J call TRBJ1-1, with 7 positions matching TRBD1. Germline-derived CDR1 and CDR2 are DFQATT and SNEGSKA (reference sequence). This CDR3 is built from 14 residues. Unmatched junction bases numbered 7, after V lost 3 bases and J lost 3 bases. CDR3 in DNA: TGCAGTGCTAGGAAGGGGGCTACGGACACTGAAGCTTTCTTT. This encodes CSARKGATDTEAFF.

This clonotype came up a few times. The V and J genes are TRBV20-1 and TRBJ1-2; possibly TRBD1 for D (5 bases). Trimming cost V 4 bases and J 3 bases, with 12 bases left between them. This CDR3 is 13 amino acids long. The germline gives CDR1 DFQATT, CDR2 SNEGSKA (reference sequence). The CDR3 DNA is TGCAGTGCTACCCCTCAGACAGACTATGGCTACACCTTC. It specifies CSATPQTDYGYTF.

The genes are TRBV29-1 and TRBJ1-5; the D gene is possibly TRBD1 (5 bases). Per germline, CDR1 SQVTM and CDR2 ANQGSEA. This CDR3 region has 14 residues. Trimming stripped 4 bases from V and 1 base from J, with 11 bases between. CDR3 coding DNA: TGCAGCGTTGGGGTCCAGGGAAGCAATCAGCCCCAGCATTTT. Amino acids: CSVGVQGSNQPQHF.